The clone carrying this T cell receptor beta chain was observed many times. The antigen is not known. Per germline, CDR1 SQVTM and CDR2 ANQGSEA. This CDR3 region has 12 residues. V lost 6 bases and J lost 5; bases outside the gene matches: 6. The data originate from a study of response to subunit inactivated influenza vaccine. Findings and caveats of the study: There was a suggestion from the authors that each seasonal influenza vaccination recruits few new T cells.

MiXCR, run by TCRdb on the RT-PCR reads, gives a single entry per CDR3 protein. The sample has 300,000 to 350,000 distinct CDR3 sequences, around a fifth seen once. The TCR comes from a man between 50 and 69 years old who received an inactivated influenza vaccine. The chain couples TRBV29-1 to TRBJ1-1; 7 positions match TRBD1. The source material was PBMCs from blood, sampled less than 22 months after vaccination. The CDR3 loop is CSVRDSQTEAFF. CDR3 in DNA: TGCAGCGTCCGGGACAGTCAGACTGAAGCTTTCTTT.